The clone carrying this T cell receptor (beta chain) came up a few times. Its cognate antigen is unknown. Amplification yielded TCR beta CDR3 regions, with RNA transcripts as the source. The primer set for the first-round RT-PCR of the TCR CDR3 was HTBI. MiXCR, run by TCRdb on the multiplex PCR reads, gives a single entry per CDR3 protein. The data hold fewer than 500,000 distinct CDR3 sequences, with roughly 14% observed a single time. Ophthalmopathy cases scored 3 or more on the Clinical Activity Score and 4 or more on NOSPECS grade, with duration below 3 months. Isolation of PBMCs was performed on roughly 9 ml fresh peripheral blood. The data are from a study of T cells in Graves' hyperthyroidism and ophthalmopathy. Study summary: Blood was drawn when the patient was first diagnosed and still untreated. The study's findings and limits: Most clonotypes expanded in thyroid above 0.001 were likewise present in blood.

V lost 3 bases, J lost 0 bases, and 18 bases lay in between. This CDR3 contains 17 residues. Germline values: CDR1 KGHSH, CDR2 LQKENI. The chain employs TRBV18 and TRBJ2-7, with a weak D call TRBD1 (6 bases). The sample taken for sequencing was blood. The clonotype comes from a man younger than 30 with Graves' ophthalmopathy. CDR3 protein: CASSPDLQGMFSYEQYF. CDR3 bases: TGTGCCAGCTCACCTGATTTACAGGGCATGTTCTCCTACGAGCAGTACTTC.